This is a list of T cell receptor beta chains from one sample in a study of T cells in Graves' hyperthyroidism and ophthalmopathy. TCRdb independently ran MiXCR on the multiplex PCR reads; one entry per CDR3 protein. The sample contains 550,000 to 700,000 distinct CDR3 sequences, about 15% of which appear only once. The specimen was blood. The receptors come from a woman in her forties with Graves' ophthalmopathy. The CDR3 runs from the conserved cysteine through the conserved F or W. D genes are given only for firm matches. The size of a clone is reported for some rows only, either as once, few or many, or as a class for expanded clones.

V gene,clone size,D gene,J gene,CDR3 DNA,CDR3 protein
TRBV24-1,many,TRBD2,TRBJ2-1,TGTGCCACCAGTGAGGGGGGGGTGGATGAGCAGTTCTTC,CATSEGGVDEQFF
TRBV28,many,.,TRBJ1-4,TGTGCCAGCAGCTTTGTAACAGGGACGGGTGATGAAAAACTGTTTTTT,CASSFVTGTGDEKLFF
TRBV4-1,.,.,TRBJ2-1,TGCGCCAGCAGCCAGGGTGCGGGGCTGCCTACTAACAATGAGCAGTTCTTC,CASSQGAGLPTNNEQFF
TRBV4-2,.,TRBD2,TRBJ2-7,TGTGCCAGCAGCCAAGGTGCGAGCGGGAGCTCCTACGAGCAGTACTTC,CASSQGASGSSYEQYF
TRBV2,many,TRBD1,TRBJ2-2,TGTGCCAGCAGTGTCCGGGACAGGGGGTCTGGCGGGGAGCTGTTTTTT,CASSVRDRGSGGELFF
TRBV27,many,TRBD2,TRBJ2-7,TGTGCCAGCTCGAGTCTAGCGGGGGGATACTACGAGCAGTACTTC,CASSSLAGGYYEQYF
TRBV7-2,many,.,TRBJ2-5,TGTGCCAGCAGCTATTACCGAGAGACCCAGTACTTC,CASSYYRETQYF
TRBV29-1,.,.,TRBJ2-5,TGCAGCGCAAACGGGAGAGGGGAGACCCAGTACTTC,CSANGRGETQYF
TRBV6-2/TRBV6-3,many,.,TRBJ1-1,TGTGCCAGCAGTTACGTCAGGGGACTCGGAACTGAAGCTTTCTTT,CASSYVRGLGTEAFF
TRBV3-1,.,.,TRBJ1-2,TGTGCCAGCAGCTTGAGCCGCGGGGGAGAAGGCTACACCTTC,CASSLSRGGEGYTF
TRBV10-1,.,.,TRBJ1-1,TGCGCCAGCAGGACCCTCGGGGGGCGGGCTTTCTTT,CASRTLGGRAFF
TRBV13,.,.,TRBJ1-2,TGTGCCAGCAGCTTAGGAGGTCCGTGGGGCTATGGCTACACCTTC,CASSLGGPWGYGYTF
TRBV28,many,.,TRBJ1-5,TGTGCCAGCAGTTTAATCGCGGTGAGGCCCCAGCATTTT,CASSLIAVRPQHF
TRBV20-1,.,.,TRBJ2-5,TGCAGTGCTTATACCGGGACCGAACCCGAGACCCAGTACTTC,CSAYTGTEPETQYF
TRBV27,many,TRBD2,TRBJ2-7,TGTGCCAGCATTGCCCACGGCGGGAGCTCCTACGAGCAGTACTTC,CASIAHGGSSYEQYF
TRBV12-3/TRBV12-4,many,.,TRBJ2-7,TGTGCCAGCAGTTTGGGTAGCAGCACCTACGAGCAGTACTTC,CASSLGSSTYEQYF
TRBV7-2,many,.,TRBJ2-7,TGTGCCAGCAGCTTAGCGGCCCGCTCCTACGAGCAGTACTTC,CASSLAARSYEQYF
TRBV20-1,many,.,TRBJ2-7,TGCAGTGCTAGTGGCCGGGACACCTACTACGAGCAGTACTTC,CSASGRDTYYEQYF
TRBV24-1,many,TRBD2,TRBJ2-5,TGTGCCACCAGTGATTTGGTAGCGGGGAACCAAGAGACCCAGTACTTC,CATSDLVAGNQETQYF
TRBV15,.,TRBD1,TRBJ1-1,TGTGCCACCAGCACCACGGACAGGGGGAGCACTGAAGCTTTCTTT,CATSTTDRGSTEAFF
TRBV28,many,TRBD2,TRBJ2-7,TGTGCCAGTCGGGTGGAAGGGACTAGCGGGCCCCACGAGCAGTACTTC,CASRVEGTSGPHEQYF
TRBV5-1,few,.,TRBJ2-5,TGCGCCAGCAGCTTGAACGACTATCTTCAAGAGACCCAGTACTTC,CASSLNDYLQETQYF
TRBV4-1,few,TRBD2,TRBJ2-3,TGCGCCAGCAGCTATTACACCGGGACTAGTCCAGATACGCAGTATTTT,CASSYYTGTSPDTQYF
TRBV10-3,.,TRBD1,TRBJ1-2,TGTGCCATCAGCGATTTGCTTACAGGGGTCTCTGGCTACACCTTC,CAISDLLTGVSGYTF
TRBV28,many,TRBD2,TRBJ2-5,TGTGCCAGCAGTCCCTCGACTAGCGGAAGCTGGGAGACCCAGTACTTC,CASSPSTSGSWETQYF
TRBV12-3/TRBV12-4,.,TRBD2,TRBJ2-2,TGTGCCAGCACCCTGGGACTAGCGGGAGCGGCCGGGGAGCTGTTTTTT,CASTLGLAGAAGELFF
TRBV19,many,.,TRBJ1-5,TGTGCCAGTAGTAAGGGGTTAAATCAGCCCCAGCATTTT,CASSKGLNQPQHF
TRBV2,many,.,TRBJ2-7,TGTGCCAGCAGTGAGGGCAGGAGCTCCTACGAGCAGTACTTC,CASSEGRSSYEQYF
TRBV29-1,.,.,TRBJ2-7,TGCAGCGCAATGACAGAGACCTACGAGCAGTACTTC,CSAMTETYEQYF
TRBV15,many,TRBD1,TRBJ2-7,TGTGCCACCAGCAGAGATCGGGGACAGCCCGAGCAGTACTTC,CATSRDRGQPEQYF
TRBV19,few,TRBD1,TRBJ2-5,TGTGCCAGTAGTGAGCTCCCGGGACAGGGGCATCAAGAGACCCAGTACTTC,CASSELPGQGHQETQYF
TRBV24-1,many,TRBD1,TRBJ2-2,TGTGCCACCAGTGAGACAGGGAATGGGGCCGGGGAGCTGTTTTTT,CATSETGNGAGELFF
TRBV2,many,.,TRBJ2-7,TGTGCCAGCAGTCCCCTAACAGTTAGCTCCTACGAGCAGTACTTC,CASSPLTVSSYEQYF
TRBV10-1,.,.,TRBJ2-2,TGCGCCAGCAGTGAGTTTAGCGGGAACACCGGGGAGCTGTTTTTT,CASSEFSGNTGELFF
TRBV20-1,many,TRBD1,TRBJ2-7,TGCAGTGCCTCAGACAGGGGAGTCTCCTACGAGCAGTACTTC,CSASDRGVSYEQYF
TRBV11-1,many,TRBD1,TRBJ2-7,TGTGCCAGCACCGCCCAACCGGGACAGGGATCATTCGAGCAGTACTTC,CASTAQPGQGSFEQYF
TRBV12-3/TRBV12-4,many,.,TRBJ2-2,TGTGCCAGCAGTTCTGGGTACGGGGAGCTGTTTTTT,CASSSGYGELFF
TRBV6-2/TRBV6-3,many,TRBD1,TRBJ1-5,TGTGCCAGCAGTTACTATCTTGGAGGGGGCGGAAGCAATCAGCCCCAGCATTTT,CASSYYLGGGGSNQPQHF
TRBV11-2,many,.,TRBJ1-1,TGTGCCAGCAGCTTAGTAATGGGAAGAACTGAAGCTTTCTTT,CASSLVMGRTEAFF
TRBV6-5,many,.,TRBJ1-5,TGTGCCAGCACGAGGGGGGATAGTCAGCCCCAGCATTTT,CASTRGDSQPQHF
TRBV4-2,.,TRBD2,TRBJ2-5,TGTGCCAGCAGCTCGAGGAGCGGGAGGGCCGGGGAGACCCAGTACTTC,CASSSRSGRAGETQYF